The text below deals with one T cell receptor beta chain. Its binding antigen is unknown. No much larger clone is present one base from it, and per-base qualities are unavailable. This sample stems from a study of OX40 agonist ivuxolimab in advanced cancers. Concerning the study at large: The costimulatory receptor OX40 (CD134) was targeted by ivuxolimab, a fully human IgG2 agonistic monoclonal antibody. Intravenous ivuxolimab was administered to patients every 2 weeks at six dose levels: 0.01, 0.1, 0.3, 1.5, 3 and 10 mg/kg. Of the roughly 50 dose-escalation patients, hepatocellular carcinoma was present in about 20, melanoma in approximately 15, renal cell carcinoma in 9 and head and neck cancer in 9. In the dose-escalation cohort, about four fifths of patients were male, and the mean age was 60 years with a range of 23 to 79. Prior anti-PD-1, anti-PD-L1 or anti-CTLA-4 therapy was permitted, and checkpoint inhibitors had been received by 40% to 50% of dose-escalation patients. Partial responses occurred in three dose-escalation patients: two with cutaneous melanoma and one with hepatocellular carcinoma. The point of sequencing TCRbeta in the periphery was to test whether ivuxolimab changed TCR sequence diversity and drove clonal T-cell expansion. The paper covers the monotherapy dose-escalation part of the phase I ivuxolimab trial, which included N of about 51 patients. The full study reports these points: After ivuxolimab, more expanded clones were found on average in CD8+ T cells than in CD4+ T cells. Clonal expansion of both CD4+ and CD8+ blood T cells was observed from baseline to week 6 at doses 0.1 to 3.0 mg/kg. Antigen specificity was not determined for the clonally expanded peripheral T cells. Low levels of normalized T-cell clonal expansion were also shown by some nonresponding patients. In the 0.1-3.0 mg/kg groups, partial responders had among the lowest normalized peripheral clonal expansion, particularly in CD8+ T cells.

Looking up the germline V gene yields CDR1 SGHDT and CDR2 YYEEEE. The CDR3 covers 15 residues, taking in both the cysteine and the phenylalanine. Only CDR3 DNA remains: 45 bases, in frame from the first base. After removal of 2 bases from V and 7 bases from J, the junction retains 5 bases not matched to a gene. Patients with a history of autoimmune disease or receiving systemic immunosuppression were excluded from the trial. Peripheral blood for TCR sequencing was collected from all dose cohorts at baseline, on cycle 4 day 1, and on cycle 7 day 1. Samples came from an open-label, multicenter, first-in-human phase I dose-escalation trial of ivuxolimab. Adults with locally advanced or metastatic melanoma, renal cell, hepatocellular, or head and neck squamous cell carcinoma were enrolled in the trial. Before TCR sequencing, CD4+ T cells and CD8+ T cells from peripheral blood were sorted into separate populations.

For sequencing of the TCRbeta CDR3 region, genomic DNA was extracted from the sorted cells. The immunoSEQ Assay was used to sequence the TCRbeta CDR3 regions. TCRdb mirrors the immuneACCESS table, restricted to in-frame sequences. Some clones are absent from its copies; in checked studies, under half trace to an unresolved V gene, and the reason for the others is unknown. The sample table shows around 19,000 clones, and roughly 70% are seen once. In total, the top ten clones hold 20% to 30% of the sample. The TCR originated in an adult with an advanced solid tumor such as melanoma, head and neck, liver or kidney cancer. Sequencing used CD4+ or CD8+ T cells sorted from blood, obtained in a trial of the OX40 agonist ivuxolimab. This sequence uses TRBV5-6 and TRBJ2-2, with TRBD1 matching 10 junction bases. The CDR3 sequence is CASSFGTGEGGELFF. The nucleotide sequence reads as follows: TGTGCCAGCAGCTTCGGGACAGGGGAGGGCGGGGAGCTGTTTTTT. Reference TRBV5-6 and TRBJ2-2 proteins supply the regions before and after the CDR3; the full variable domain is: DAGVTQSPTHLIKTRGQQVTLRCSPKSGHDTVSWYQQALGQGPQFIFQYYEEEERQRGNFPDRFSGHQFPNYSSELNVNALLLGDSALYLCASSFGTGEGGELFFGEGSRLTVL.